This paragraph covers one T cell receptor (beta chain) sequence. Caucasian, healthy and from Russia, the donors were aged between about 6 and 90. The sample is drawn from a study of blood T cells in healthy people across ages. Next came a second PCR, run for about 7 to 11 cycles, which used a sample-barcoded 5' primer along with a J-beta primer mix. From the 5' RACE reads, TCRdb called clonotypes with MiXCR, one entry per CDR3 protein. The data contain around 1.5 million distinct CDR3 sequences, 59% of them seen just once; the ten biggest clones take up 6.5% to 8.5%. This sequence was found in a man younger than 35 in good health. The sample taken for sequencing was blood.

Here the CDR3 reads CASRITSGVSYNEQFF. The CDR3 DNA reads TGTGCCAGCAGAATAACAAGCGGGGTATCCTACAATGAGCAGTTCTTC. This chain connects TRBV27 to TRBJ2-1, with 7 bases that match TRBD2. Germline V lookup: CDR1 MNHEY, CDR2 SMNVEV (reference sequence). J gave up 1 base and V 6 bases, and 9 bases lay outside the gene matches. The CDR3 sequence is 16 residues long.